This T cell receptor beta chain is drawn from a study of blood T cell repertoires in COVID-19. On the study more broadly: The United States, Italy and Spain provided the acute and convalescent COVID-19 samples. Sample material is recorded as cDNA or gDNA derived from T cells, B-cell-depleted T cells, or PBMCs.

Measured with immunoSEQ multiplex PCR; TCRdb has only the in-frame clones, and not every one. Of 130,000 or so clones listed, 88% were seen once; the top ten hold about 10%. The CDR3 has 17 residues. V lost 2 bases and J lost 0, with 14 bases in between. The germline V gene encodes CDR1 SEHNR and CDR2 FQNEAQ (reference sequence). This chain connects TRBV7-9 to TRBJ1-3; D is unclear. Sample: peripheral blood. The clonotype was recovered from a man between 60 and 75 years old with active or convalescent COVID-19. CDR3 loop: CASSLRRGVNSGNTIYF. CDR3 DNA sequence: TGTGCCAGCAGCTTACGTAGAGGAGTAAACTCTGGAAACACCATATATTTT. Supplemented by reference TRBV7-9 and TRBJ1-3, the full variable domain reads DTGVSQNPRHKITKRGQNVTFRCDPISEHNRLYWYRQTLGQGPEFLTYFQNEAQLEKSRLLSDRFSAERPKGSFSTLEIQRTEQGDSAMYLCASSLRRGVNSGNTIYFGEGSWLTVV.